This T cell receptor beta chain was documented in a study of T cell changes during pregnancy in multiple sclerosis. In germline, CDR1 is LNHDA, CDR2 SQIVND (reference sequence). CDR3 size: 15 residues. V was trimmed by 6 bases and J by 4 bases, leaving 18 bases between them. This clone was seen at least ten times. Clones were sequenced by immunoSEQ multiplex PCR, and TCRdb holds only the in-frame ones, with some missing. The sample carries about 100,000 clones, more than 85% recorded once. Sequencing used peripheral blood, obtained after pregnancy. The rearrangement uses TRBV19 and TRBJ1-2; D perhaps matches TRBD1 (6 bases). The sequence derives from a female donor with multiple sclerosis, enrolled in a pregnancy study. The CDR3 protein is CASRTRDITAYGYTF. DNA of the CDR3: TGTGCCAGTAGGACCCGGGACATTACCGCCTATGGCTACACCTTC.